Listed below are T cell receptor beta chains from one sample, sequenced in a study of CD8 T cells in ankylosing spondylitis. TCRdb processed the 5' RACE reads anew with MiXCR; each CDR3 protein has one entry. The repertoire holds about 360,000 distinct CDR3 sequences, 20% seen once, with over 10% in the top ten. The specimen sequenced was blood, either unsorted or a sorted T cell fraction (not recorded which). Receptor source: a male donor with ankylosing spondylitis or in good health (not recorded which). Both conserved end residues are part of each CDR3. D genes are given only for firm matches. A row's size may be missing; if present it is once, few, many or a size class.

j_call v_call clone_size d_call cdr3_nt cdr3_aa
TRBJ2-2 TRBV20-1 . . TGCAGTGCTAGTTTTTCGCCCTTTAGAGGGACTGAGGGGACCGGTGAGCTGTTTTTT CSASFSPFRGTEGTGELFF
TRBJ2-5 TRBV7-7 . TRBD2 TGTGCCAGCACTAACCCTCGGGAGGGGCCTGGCTGGGAGACCCAGTACTTC CASTNPREGPGWETQYF
TRBJ2-5 TRBV27 . TRBD1 TGTGCCAGCAGTCCCCCCCCAGGGGGCCTATTAGGAGAGACCCAGTACTTC CASSPPPGGLLGETQYF
TRBJ2-1 TRBV20-1 . . TGCAGTGCTAGAGATCTCAACTCGTCTGTTATTGTGGAGCAGTTCTTC CSARDLNSSVIVEQFF
TRBJ2-7 TRBV30 few . TGTGCCTGGAGTGTACTGGAGGAGTCAGTCGAGCAGTACTTC CAWSVLEESVEQYF
TRBJ2-2 TRBV20-1 few . TGCAGTGCTAGAGACGGATACACCGGGGAGCTGTTTTTT CSARDGYTGELFF
TRBJ1-1 TRBV4-2 few . TGTGCCAGCCCGGACGGATCCACTGAAGCTTTCTTT CASPDGSTEAFF
TRBJ2-1 TRBV7-2 few TRBD2 TGTGCCAGCAGCGAACTAGCGGGGGGGCTGGGGGGTAATGAGCAGTTCTTC CASSELAGGLGGNEQFF
TRBJ2-7 TRBV15 . . TGTGCCACCAGCAGAGATTGGCCGGACTCAACCTACGAGCAGTACTTC CATSRDWPDSTYEQYF
TRBJ2-5 TRBV28 . TRBD1 TGTGCCAGCAGCCCCACAGGGGGCTGGGGGACCCAGTACTTC CASSPTGGWGTQYF
TRBJ2-7 TRBV28 . TRBD2 TGTGCCAGCAGTCCCATAGCGGGGGGACTTTTGGAGCAGTACTTC CASSPIAGGLLEQYF
TRBJ2-5 TRBV12-3/TRBV12-4 few TRBD1 TGTGCCAGCAGTTTATCAATGACAGGGGGGGAAGTTATGATAAAGGAGACCCAGTACTTC CASSLSMTGGEVMIKETQYF
TRBJ2-1 TRBV2 . . TGTGCCAGCAGTGAAGGGGTCCCCGGGACCTACAATGAGCAGTTCTTC CASSEGVPGTYNEQFF
TRBJ2-5 TRBV5-1 few . TGCGCCAGCAGCGTGGGGAGCCAGGGGGGAGAGACCCAGTACTTC CASSVGSQGGETQYF
TRBJ1-4 TRBV20-1 . . TGCAGTGCTAGAGGGGCAGTTTTGGCAGACCGACGTTCTGAAAAACTGTTTTTT CSARGAVLADRRSEKLFF
TRBJ2-5 TRBV29-1 . TRBD1 TGCAGCGCTTCGGGACAGGGGGCAGAGACCCAGTACTTC CSASGQGAETQYF
TRBJ1-1 TRBV20-1 few TRBD1 TGCAGTGCTAGTCCGCGGGACAGGGCAACCACTGAAGCTTTCTTT CSASPRDRATTEAFF
TRBJ2-5 TRBV27 . . TGTGCCAGCTGTGGGTCGCTACAAGAGACCCAGTACTTC CASCGSLQETQYF
TRBJ2-5 TRBV6-5 . . TGTGCCAGCAGTTATACCTTCAGGGGAGAGACCCAGTACTTC CASSYTFRGETQYF
TRBJ2-7 TRBV5-6 few TRBD1 TGTGCCAGCAGCTTGAGGGACAGGATCTACGAGCAGTACTTC CASSLRDRIYEQYF
TRBJ2-7 TRBV27 . . TGTGCCAGCAGTTTAAGTGGGCTAGGGAACGAGCAGTACTTC CASSLSGLGNEQYF
TRBJ2-3 TRBV29-1 . . TGCAGCGTTGGCATGGGCACAGATACGCAGTATTTT CSVGMGTDTQYF
TRBJ2-7 TRBV4-2 . . TGTGCCAGCAGCCAAGCTGGACAGAACTCCTACGAGCAGTACTTC CASSQAGQNSYEQYF
TRBJ1-5 TRBV12-3/TRBV12-4 . TRBD1 TGTGCCAGCGGTGGGACAGAGTTGAGGAAAAACGATCAGCCCCAGCATTTT CASGGTELRKNDQPQHF
TRBJ2-7 TRBV28 . . TGTGCCAGCACTTCCGCTAGGGAAGGACAAGAGCAGTACTTC CASTSAREGQEQYF
TRBJ2-1 TRBV24-1 . TRBD1 TGTGCCACCAGTGACTACCGACAGGGGCCATACAATGAGCAGTTCTTC CATSDYRQGPYNEQFF
TRBJ2-3 TRBV24-1 . . TGTGCCACCAGTGATTTAGGTATTGCGCAGTATTTT CATSDLGIAQYF
TRBJ2-2 TRBV29-1 few . TGCAGCGTTGTCGCCCTAAACACCGGGGAGCTGTTTTTT CSVVALNTGELFF
TRBJ2-1 TRBV2 few . TGTGCCAGCAGTGACAGGGACCTGGCCTACAATGAGCAGTTCTTC CASSDRDLAYNEQFF
TRBJ2-7 TRBV11-2 . . TGTGCCAGCAGCTTCTACAGTTCCTACGAGCAGTACTTC CASSFYSSYEQYF
TRBJ2-3 TRBV2 . . TGTGCCAGCAGTGGGTTAACTTGGGATACGCAGTATTTT CASSGLTWDTQYF
TRBJ1-1 TRBV7-9 . TRBD1 TGTGCCAGCAGCCCATCCCGGGACAGTATGAACACTGAAGCTTTCTTT CASSPSRDSMNTEAFF
TRBJ2-4 TRBV11-2 . . TGTGCCAGCAGCTTAGGTTGGTCTATGACCAAAAACATTCAGTACTTC CASSLGWSMTKNIQYF
TRBJ1-2 TRBV3-1 . TRBD1 TGTGCCAGCAGCCAGGACAGGAGATATGGCTACACCTTC CASSQDRRYGYTF
TRBJ2-3 TRBV5-1 few . TGCGCCAGCAGCTTGGTGCCTCCGGGTGTCGGACTAACTAGCACAGATACGCAGTATTTT CASSLVPPGVGLTSTDTQYF
TRBJ2-1 TRBV10-3 . TRBD2 TGTGCCATCAGTGGCCGGGGGGGCTCCTACAATGAGCAGTTCTTC CAISGRGGSYNEQFF
TRBJ2-3 TRBV7-9 . TRBD1 TGTGCCAGCAGCTACAACACAGGGGGGGATACGCAGTATTTT CASSYNTGGDTQYF
TRBJ2-5 TRBV24-1 . TRBD1 TGTGCCACCAGTGATCTACCGGGACAGGGGGCCTATATGGCGGAGACCCAGTACTTC CATSDLPGQGAYMAETQYF
TRBJ2-1 TRBV20-1 few TRBD2 TGCAGTGCTAGAGATCCCGGGCGGGGGGACTACAATGAGCAGTTCTTC CSARDPGRGDYNEQFF